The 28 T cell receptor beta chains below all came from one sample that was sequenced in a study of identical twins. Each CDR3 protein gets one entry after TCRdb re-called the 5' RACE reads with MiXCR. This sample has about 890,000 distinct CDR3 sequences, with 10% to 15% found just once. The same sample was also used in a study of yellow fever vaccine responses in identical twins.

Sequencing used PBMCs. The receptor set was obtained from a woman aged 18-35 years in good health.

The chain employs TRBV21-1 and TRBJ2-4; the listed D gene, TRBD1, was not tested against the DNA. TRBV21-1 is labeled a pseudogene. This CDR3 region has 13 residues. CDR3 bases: TGTGCCAGCAAGTTCAGGGGTGAAAACATTCAGTACTTC. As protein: CASKFRGENIQYF.

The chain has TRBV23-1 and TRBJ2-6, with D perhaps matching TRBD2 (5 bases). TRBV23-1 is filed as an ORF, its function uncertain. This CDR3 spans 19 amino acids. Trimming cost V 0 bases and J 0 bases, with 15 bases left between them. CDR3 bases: TGCGCCAGCAGTCAATCTCCTAGCCGCGCCACCTCTGGGGCCAACGTCCTGACTTTC. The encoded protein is CASSQSPSRATSGANVLTF.

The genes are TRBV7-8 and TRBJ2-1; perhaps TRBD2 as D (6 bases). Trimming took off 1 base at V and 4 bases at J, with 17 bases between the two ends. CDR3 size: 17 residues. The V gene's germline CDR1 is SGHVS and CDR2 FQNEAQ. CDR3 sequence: CASSLVGAGFGYNEQFF. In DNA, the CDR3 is TGTGCCAGCAGCTTAGTAGGTGCGGGGTTTGGTTACAATGAGCAGTTCTTC.

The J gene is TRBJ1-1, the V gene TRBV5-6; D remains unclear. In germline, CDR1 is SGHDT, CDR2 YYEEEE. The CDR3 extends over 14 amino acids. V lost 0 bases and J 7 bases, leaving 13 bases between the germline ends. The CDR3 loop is CASSLDSIRLEAFF. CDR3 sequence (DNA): TGTGCCAGCAGCTTGGACAGCATAAGACTTGAAGCTTTCTTT.

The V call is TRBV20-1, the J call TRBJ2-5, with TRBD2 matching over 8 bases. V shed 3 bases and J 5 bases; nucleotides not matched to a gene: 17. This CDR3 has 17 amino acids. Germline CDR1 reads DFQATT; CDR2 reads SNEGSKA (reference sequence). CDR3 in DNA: TGCAGTGCTAGCGGGCTAGCGGGTTCCCCTAACCCCGAGACCCAGTACTTC. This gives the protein CSASGLAGSPNPETQYF.

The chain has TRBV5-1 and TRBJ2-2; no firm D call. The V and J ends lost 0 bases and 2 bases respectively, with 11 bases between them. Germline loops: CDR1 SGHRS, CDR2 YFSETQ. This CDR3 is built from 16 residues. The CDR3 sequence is CASSLAVRQNTGELFF. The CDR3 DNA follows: TGCGCCAGCAGCTTGGCCGTCAGACAAAACACCGGGGAGCTGTTTTTT.

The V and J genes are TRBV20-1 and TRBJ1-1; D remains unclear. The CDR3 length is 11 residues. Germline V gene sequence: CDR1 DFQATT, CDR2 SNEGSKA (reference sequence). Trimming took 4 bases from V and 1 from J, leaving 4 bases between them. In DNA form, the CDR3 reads TGCAGTGCTATGAAGAACACTGAAGCTTTCTTT. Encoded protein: CSAMKNTEAFF.

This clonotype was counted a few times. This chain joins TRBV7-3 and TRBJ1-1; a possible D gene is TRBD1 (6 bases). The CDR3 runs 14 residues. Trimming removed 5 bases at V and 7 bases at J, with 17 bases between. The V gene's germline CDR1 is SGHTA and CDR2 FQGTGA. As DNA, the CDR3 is TGTGCCAGCAGCGAACAGGGAGGGATGGGTGAAGCTTTCTTT. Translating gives CASSEQGGMGEAFF.

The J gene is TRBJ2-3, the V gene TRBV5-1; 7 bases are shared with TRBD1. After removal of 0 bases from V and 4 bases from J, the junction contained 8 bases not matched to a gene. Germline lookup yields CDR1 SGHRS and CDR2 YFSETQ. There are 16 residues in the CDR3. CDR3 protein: CASSLALSGGPDTQYF. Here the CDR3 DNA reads TGCGCCAGCAGCTTGGCACTGTCAGGGGGTCCAGATACGCAGTATTTT.

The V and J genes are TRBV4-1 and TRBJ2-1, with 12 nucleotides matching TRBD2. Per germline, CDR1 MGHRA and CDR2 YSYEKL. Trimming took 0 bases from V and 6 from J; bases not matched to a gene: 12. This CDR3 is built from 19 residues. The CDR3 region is CASSQDGGGLAGLTNEQFF. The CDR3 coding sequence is TGCGCCAGCAGCCAAGATGGAGGGGGACTAGCGGGTCTTACCAATGAGCAGTTCTTC.

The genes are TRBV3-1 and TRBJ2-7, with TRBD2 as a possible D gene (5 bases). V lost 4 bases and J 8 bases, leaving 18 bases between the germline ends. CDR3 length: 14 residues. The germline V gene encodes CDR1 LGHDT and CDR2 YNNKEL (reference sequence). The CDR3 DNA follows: TGTGCCAGCAGCCTTGAGGGAGCGGAACGTAAGCAGTACTTC. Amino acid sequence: CASSLEGAERKQYF.

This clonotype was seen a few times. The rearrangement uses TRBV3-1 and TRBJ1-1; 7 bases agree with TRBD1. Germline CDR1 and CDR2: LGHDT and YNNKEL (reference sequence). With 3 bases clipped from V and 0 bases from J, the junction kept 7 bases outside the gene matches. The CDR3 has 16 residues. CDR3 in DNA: TGTGCCAGCAGCCACGCAGGGGGAACAATGAACACTGAAGCTTTCTTT. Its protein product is CASSHAGGTMNTEAFF.

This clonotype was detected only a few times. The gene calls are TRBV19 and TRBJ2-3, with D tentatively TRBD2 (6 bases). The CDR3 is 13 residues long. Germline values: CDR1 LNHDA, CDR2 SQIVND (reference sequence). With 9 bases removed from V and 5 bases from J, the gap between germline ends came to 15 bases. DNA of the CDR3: TGTGCCAGCTCCCGCGGGGCCGAAGATACGCAGTATTTT. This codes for CASSRGAEDTQYF.

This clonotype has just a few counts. This CDR3 is CASSWRGGTDTQYF. DNA of the CDR3: TGTGCCAGCAGCTGGCGGGGGGGCACAGATACGCAGTATTTT. The chain is built from TRBV13 and TRBJ2-3; 8 bases align to TRBD2. Germline V gene data show CDR1 as PRHDT and CDR2 as FYEKMQ (reference sequence). The CDR3 extends over 14 amino acids. V trimming: 4 bases; J trimming: 1 base; junction bases outside the gene matches: 1. Full variable domain (missing parts from reference TRBV13 and TRBJ2-3): AAGVIQSPRHLIKEKRETATLKCYPIPRHDTVYWYQQGPGQDPQFLISFYEKMQSDKGSIPDRFSAQQFSDYHSELNMSSLELGDSALYFCASSWRGGTDTQYFGPGTRLTVL.

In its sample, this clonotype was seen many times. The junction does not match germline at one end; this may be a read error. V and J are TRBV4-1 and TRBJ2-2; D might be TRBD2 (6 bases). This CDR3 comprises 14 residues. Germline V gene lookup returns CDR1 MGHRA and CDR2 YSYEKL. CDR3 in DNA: TGCGCCAGCAGCCCCGAGGGGATTATGGGGGGGCTGTTTTTT. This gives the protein CASSPEGIMGGLFF.

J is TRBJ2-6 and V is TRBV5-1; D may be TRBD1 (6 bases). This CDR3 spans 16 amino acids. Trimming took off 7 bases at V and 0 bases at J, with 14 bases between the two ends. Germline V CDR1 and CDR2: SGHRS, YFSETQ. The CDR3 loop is CASRDIVLSGANVLTF. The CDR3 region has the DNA TGCGCCAGCCGGGACATTGTTCTCTCTGGGGCCAACGTCCTGACTTTC.

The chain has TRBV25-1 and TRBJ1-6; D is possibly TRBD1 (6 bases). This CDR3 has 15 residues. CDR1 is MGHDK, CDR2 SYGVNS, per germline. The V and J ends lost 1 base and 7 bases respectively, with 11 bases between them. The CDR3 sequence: CASSESARGNSPLHF. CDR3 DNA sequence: TGTGCCAGCAGTGAATCGGCCAGGGGCAATTCACCCCTCCACTTT.

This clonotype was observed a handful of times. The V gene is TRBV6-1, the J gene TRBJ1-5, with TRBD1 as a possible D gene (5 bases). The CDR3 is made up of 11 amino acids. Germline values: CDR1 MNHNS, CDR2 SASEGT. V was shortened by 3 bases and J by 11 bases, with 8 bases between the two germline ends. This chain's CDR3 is CASSDRGAQHF. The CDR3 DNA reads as TGTGCCAGCAGTGATCGGGGGGCCCAGCATTTT.

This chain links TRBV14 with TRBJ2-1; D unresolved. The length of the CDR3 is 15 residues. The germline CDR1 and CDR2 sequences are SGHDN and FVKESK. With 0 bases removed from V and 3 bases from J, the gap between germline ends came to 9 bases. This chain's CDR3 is CASSQDSAIYNEQFF. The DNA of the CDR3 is TGTGCCAGCAGCCAAGATTCAGCCATCTACAATGAGCAGTTCTTC.

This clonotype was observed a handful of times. DNA for the CDR3: TGTGCCAGCAGTGAAGGCATAAGCTCAGGGGTTCAGCCCCAGCATTTT. Amino acids: CASSEGISSGVQPQHF. J is TRBJ1-5 and V is TRBV2; perhaps TRBD1 as D (6 bases). CDR1 SNHLY and CDR2 FYNNEI come from the germline V gene. The CDR3 is 16 amino acids. Trimming took 1 base from V and 6 from J, leaving 16 bases between them.

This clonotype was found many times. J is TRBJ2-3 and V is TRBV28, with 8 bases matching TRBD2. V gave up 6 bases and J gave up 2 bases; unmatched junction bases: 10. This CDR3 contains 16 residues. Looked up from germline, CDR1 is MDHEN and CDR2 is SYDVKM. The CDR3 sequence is CASSVTSGSYTDTQYF. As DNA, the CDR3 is TGTGCCAGCAGCGTTACTAGCGGAAGCTACACAGATACGCAGTATTTT.

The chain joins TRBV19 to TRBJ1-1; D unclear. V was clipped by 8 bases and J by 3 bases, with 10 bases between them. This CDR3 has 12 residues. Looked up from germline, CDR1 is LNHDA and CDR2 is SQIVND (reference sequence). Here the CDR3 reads CASPPVHTEAFF. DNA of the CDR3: TGTGCCAGTCCACCCGTCCACACTGAAGCTTTCTTT.

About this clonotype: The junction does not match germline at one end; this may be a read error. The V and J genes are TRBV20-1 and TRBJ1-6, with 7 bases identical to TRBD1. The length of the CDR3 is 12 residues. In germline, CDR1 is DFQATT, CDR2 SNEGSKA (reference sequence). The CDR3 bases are TGCAGTGCGAGAGACAGGGATTCACCCCTCCACTTT. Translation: CSARDRDSPLHF.

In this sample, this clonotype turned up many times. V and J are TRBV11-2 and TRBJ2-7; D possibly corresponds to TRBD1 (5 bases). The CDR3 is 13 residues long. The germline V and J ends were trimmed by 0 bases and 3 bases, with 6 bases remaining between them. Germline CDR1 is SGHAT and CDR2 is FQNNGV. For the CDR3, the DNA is TGTGCCAGCAGCTTAGACAGGGACTACGAGCAGTACGTC. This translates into CASSLDRDYEQYV.

The CDR3 region is CASTDRGEQFF. The CDR3 DNA reads TGTGCCAGTACTGACAGGGGTGAGCAGTTCTTC. The chain recombines TRBV19 with TRBJ2-1; TRBD1 aligns across 8 bases. Germline V gene lookup returns CDR1 LNHDA and CDR2 SQIVND (reference sequence). The junction had 2 bases not matched to a gene; V was cut back by 7 bases and J by 9 bases. CDR3 length equals 11 residues.

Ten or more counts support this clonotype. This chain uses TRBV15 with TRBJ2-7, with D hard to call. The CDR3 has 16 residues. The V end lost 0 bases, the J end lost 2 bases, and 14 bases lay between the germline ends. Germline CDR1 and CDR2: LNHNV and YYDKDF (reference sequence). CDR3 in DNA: TGTGCCACCAGCAGAGATCTCGCCGGAACTCCCTACGAGCAGTACTTC. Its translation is CATSRDLAGTPYEQYF.

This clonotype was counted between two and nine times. The CDR3 reads CASSLETGTGGSYEQYF. CDR3 DNA sequence: TGCGCCAGCAGCTTGGAGACCGGGACAGGGGGGTCCTACGAGCAGTACTTC. The J gene is TRBJ2-7, the V gene TRBV5-1, with TRBD1 identical over 11 bases. The V segment lost 0 bases and the J segment 1 base; nucleotides outside the gene matches: 6. In germline, CDR1 is SGHRS, CDR2 YFSETQ. This CDR3 has 17 amino acids.

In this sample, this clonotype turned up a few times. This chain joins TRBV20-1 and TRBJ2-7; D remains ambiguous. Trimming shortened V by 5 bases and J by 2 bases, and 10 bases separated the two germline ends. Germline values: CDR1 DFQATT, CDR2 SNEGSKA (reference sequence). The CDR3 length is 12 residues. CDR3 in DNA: TGCAGTGCTCGATCCCCGACCTACGAGCAGTACTTC. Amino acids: CSARSPTYEQYF.